These T cell receptor beta chains were read from a single sample in a study of glioma-infiltrating T cells after dendritic cell vaccination. Profiling relied on immunoSEQ multiplex PCR, and the TCRdb table lists in-frame clones only, not all of them. The data contain roughly 68,000 clones, 82% of them singletons. Sequenced material: blood, taken before dendritic cell vaccination. These receptor sequences come from a human donor with glioblastoma. Each CDR3 is given with its conserved first and last residue. D genes are given only for firm matches. Clone size appears in some rows only: once, few, many, or a class for an expanded clone.

v_call	d_call	j_call	clone_size	cdr3_nt	cdr3_aa
TRBV7-2	NA	TRBJ1-5	NA	TGTGCCAGCAGCTCAACAGGGAATCAGCCCCAGCATTTT	CASSSTGNQPQHF
TRBV5-1	TRBD1	TRBJ1-2	NA	TGCGCCAGCAGCTTGGATGGACAGGCGAGGGGGGGCTACACCTTC	CASSLDGQARGGYTF
TRBV7-2	NA	TRBJ1-1	NA	TGTGCCAGCAGCCCCCTGGGGCGCGGCACTGAAGCTTTCTTT	CASSPLGRGTEAFF
TRBV6-1	TRBD1	TRBJ1-2	NA	TGTGCCAGCAGTGGTCCAGGGGGCTCCTATGGCTACACCTTC	CASSGPGGSYGYTF
TRBV6-1	NA	TRBJ1-1	NA	TGTGCCAGCAAGAGGAAGGCGACTGAAGCTTTCTTT	CASKRKATEAFF
TRBV2	TRBD2	TRBJ2-3	NA	TGTGCCAGCATTTGGGCGGGGGGCACAGATACGCAGTATTTT	CASIWAGGTDTQYF
TRBV5-6	NA	TRBJ1-1	once	TGTGCCAGCAGCTCGACGGGGATGAACACTGAAGCTTTCTTT	CASSSTGMNTEAFF
TRBV7-9	NA	TRBJ1-5	NA	TGTGCCAGCAGCCCAGGACAGTGGAATCAGCCCCAGCATTTT	CASSPGQWNQPQHF
TRBV19	NA	TRBJ2-6	NA	TGTGCCAGTAGACCTACCGGGGCCAACGTCCTGACTTTC	CASRPTGANVLTF
TRBV2	TRBD1	TRBJ2-7	NA	TGTGCCAGAGCGGGGACAGGGGACTACGAGCAGTACTTC	CARAGTGDYEQYF
TRBV5-1	TRBD1	TRBJ2-7	NA	TGCGCCAGCAGCGCCACCGGGACAGGGATTAGCATGGACTTC	CASSATGTGISMDF
TRBV4-1	TRBD1	TRBJ2-1	NA	TGCGCCAGCAGCCATCCGGGACAGGTCCAAAATGAGCAGTTCTTC	CASSHPGQVQNEQFF
TRBV5-4	TRBD2	TRBJ2-5	once	TGTGCCAGCAGCTTGCGGGGGGTGACCCCGGGAGAGACCCAGTACTTC	CASSLRGVTPGETQYF
TRBV19	TRBD1	TRBJ2-3	NA	TGTGCCAGTAGTTTTCGATCCGGGACAGGGGGCCAGACAGATACGCAGTATTTT	CASSFRSGTGGQTDTQYF
TRBV10-1	TRBD1	TRBJ1-1	NA	TGCGCCAGCAGGGGGGAGACAGGGCGGGTGAACACTGAAGCTTTCTTT	CASRGETGRVNTEAFF
TRBV7-9	NA	TRBJ2-3	NA	TGTGCCAGCAGCCCTACCACAGATACGCAGTATTTT	CASSPTTDTQYF
TRBV5-4	NA	TRBJ1-5	NA	TGTGCCAGCAGCTTAGGGACTGGCAATCAGCCCCAGCATTTT	CASSLGTGNQPQHF
TRBV19	TRBD1	TRBJ1-5	NA	TGTGCCAGTAGTATAGGTCGGCAGGGGGAACAGCCCCAGCATTTT	CASSIGRQGEQPQHF
TRBV4-1	TRBD2	TRBJ2-7	NA	TGCGCCAGCAGCCTCGGGACTAGCGGGGGGCCCAGCTCCTACGAGCAGTACTTC	CASSLGTSGGPSSYEQYF
TRBV28	TRBD2	TRBJ2-3	NA	TGTGCCAGCAGTTCTATGCGGGGGGTCACAGATACGCAGTATTTT	CASSSMRGVTDTQYF
TRBV27	TRBD1	TRBJ1-5	few	TGTGCCAGCAGCTCGCGACAGGGATCGGGGAATCAGCCCCAGCATTTT	CASSSRQGSGNQPQHF
TRBV5-1	NA	TRBJ1-2	NA	TGCGCCAGCAGCGGTGCCAGTGGGACTTTCTATGGCTACACCTTC	CASSGASGTFYGYTF
TRBV28	TRBD1	TRBJ2-6	NA	TGTGCCAGCGGACTCAGACAGGGAAACTATGCCGGGGCCAACGTCCTGACTTTC	CASGLRQGNYAGANVLTF
TRBV15	TRBD2	TRBJ2-2	NA	TGTGCCACCAGCAGAGGTAGCGGGGCCGGCGGGGAGCTGTTTTTT	CATSRGSGAGGELFF
TRBV25-1	NA	TRBJ2-1	NA	TGTGCCATCCGGACGGGAAGCTCCTACAATGAGCAGTTCTTC	CAIRTGSSYNEQFF
TRBV7-6	NA	TRBJ2-7	NA	TGTGCCAGCAGCTTAGCCGAGGTGAGCTACGAGCAGTACTTC	CASSLAEVSYEQYF
TRBV9	TRBD1	TRBJ2-1	NA	TGTGCCAGCAGTCGCCTAGGTCAGGGGGCGGGTGAGCAGTTCTTC	CASSRLGQGAGEQFF
TRBV5-1	NA	TRBJ2-1	NA	TGCGCCAGCAGCCAGGGGCAGGGGACCTACAATGAGCAGTTCTTC	CASSQGQGTYNEQFF
TRBV15	NA	TRBJ2-5	NA	TGTGCCACCAGCAGAGAGGCCCAGTCCCAAAAGACCCAGTACTTC	CATSREAQSQKTQYF
TRBV2	TRBD1	TRBJ2-1	NA	TGTGCCAGCAGGTCCGGGACAGGGGCCTACAATGAGCAGTTCTTC	CASRSGTGAYNEQFF
TRBV5-4	NA	TRBJ2-1	NA	TGTGCCAGCAGCTTGGGTCAAACCTACAATGAGCAGTTCTTC	CASSLGQTYNEQFF
TRBV2	NA	TRBJ2-7	NA	TGTGCCAGCAGTATAGGCGGTCCCTACGAGCAGTACTTC	CASSIGGPYEQYF